This paragraph covers one T cell receptor (beta chain) sequence. This sample was taken from a study of T cell changes during pregnancy in multiple sclerosis. The CDR3 has 16 residues. Germline CDR1 reads MDHEN; CDR2 reads SYDVKM. The J segment lost 6 bases and the V segment lost 5 bases, leaving 7 bases of the junction unmatched. Here immunoSEQ multiplex PCR was the method, and the copy in TCRdb shows in-frame clones only, minus some. The repertoire holds 35,000 to 55,000 clones, about 91% seen once, with roughly 2.2% in the top ten. The sample was peripheral blood, taken in the third trimester of pregnancy. The sequence derives from a female donor with multiple sclerosis, enrolled in a pregnancy study. The chain combines TRBV28 with TRBJ2-3; 14 nucleotides align to TRBD2. DNA for the CDR3: TGTGCCAGCAGTGCCCGACTAGCGGGAGGGGGTGATACGCAGTATTTT. It is translated as CASSARLAGGGDTQYF.